The 21 T cell receptor beta chains below all came from one sample that was sequenced in a study of blood T cell repertoires in COVID-19. TCRdb's table, derived via immunoSEQ multiplex PCR, lists solely in-frame clones and lacks some. Here the sample spans some 130,000 clones, about 72% being singletons. Sequencing was carried out using peripheral blood. These receptors came from a man aged 60-69 years who had recovered from COVID-19.

V usage is TRBV7-2 and J usage is TRBJ2-5; TRBD1 matches at 8 bases. Trimming removed 5 bases from V and 5 bases from J; junction bases left unmatched: 10. CDR1 is SGHTA, CDR2 FQGNSA, per germline. The CDR3 has 15 residues. The CDR3 loop is CASSIRTGQGETQYF. The DNA of the CDR3 is TGTGCCAGCAGCATAAGGACAGGGCAGGGTGAGACCCAGTACTTC. Full variable domain (missing parts from reference TRBV7-2 and TRBJ2-5): GAGVSQSPSNKVTEKGKDVELRCDPISGHTALYWYRQSLGQGLEFLIYFQGNSAPDKSGLPSDRFSAERTGGSVSTLTIQRTQQEDSAVYLCASSIRTGQGETQYFGPGTRLLVL.

The V call is TRBV5-1, the J call TRBJ2-3; D is unresolved. CDR1 is SGHRS and CDR2 is YFSETQ in the germline V gene. Trimming removed 0 bases at V and 6 bases at J, with 11 bases between. CDR3 length equals 14 residues. The CDR3 sequence is CASSLELPGDTQYF. For the CDR3, the DNA is TGCGCCAGCAGCTTGGAGTTGCCCGGTGATACGCAGTATTTT. Looking up the rest from reference TRBV5-1 and TRBJ2-3 gives the full variable domain: KAGVTQTPRYLIKTRGQQVTLSCSPISGHRSVSWYQQTPGQGLQFLFEYFSETQRNKGNFPGRFSGRQFSNSRSEMNVSTLELGDSALYLCASSLELPGDTQYFGPGTRLTVL.

This CDR3 is CASSVAAYSFGEQFF. The CDR3 DNA is TGTGCCAGCAGCGTAGCCGCTTACTCATTCGGTGAGCAGTTCTTC. V gene TRBV9 combines with J gene TRBJ2-1; no firm D call. CDR1 is SGDLS, CDR2 YYNGEE, per germline. Between the trimmed V and J ends, which lost 0 bases and 9 bases, there was a span of 16 bases. The CDR3 loop spans 15 amino acids.

The chain has TRBV25-1 and TRBJ2-5; TRBD1 aligns across 7 bases. CDR3 length equals 17 residues. V trimming: 1 base; J trimming: 4 bases; junction bases outside the gene matches: 12. Germline-derived CDR1 and CDR2 are MGHDK and SYGVNS. CDR3 sequence reads: CASSEFLWAGGPETQYF. DNA of the CDR3: TGTGCCAGCAGTGAATTTCTTTGGGCAGGGGGACCAGAGACCCAGTACTTC.

The chain links TRBV30 to TRBJ1-2, with 8 bases matching TRBD1. The germline CDR1 and CDR2 sequences are GTSNPN and SVGIG (reference sequence). The CDR3 sequence is 14 residues long. The V segment lost 1 base and the J segment 4 bases; nucleotides outside the gene matches: 5. The CDR3 DNA reads TGTGCCTGGAGTGGGACAGGGCCAACCTATGGCTACACCTTC. Its protein product is CAWSGTGPTYGYTF.

V is TRBV12-5 and J is TRBJ1-1; TRBD1 matches at 8 bases. Germline trimming cut 1 base from V and 0 bases from J; bases unmatched to any gene: 7. CDR1 and CDR2 from the germline V gene are LGHNT and FRNRAP. There are 17 residues in the CDR3. CDR3 coding DNA: TGTGCTAGTGGTTTGGCTAGACAGGGGTTCATGAACACTGAAGCTTTCTTT. Amino acid sequence: CASGLARQGFMNTEAFF.

The chain joins TRBV9 to TRBJ1-1; D perhaps matches TRBD1 (5 bases). The CDR3 loop spans 14 amino acids. CDR1 and CDR2 from the germline V gene are SGDLS and YYNGEE. The ends were cut back, 4 bases at V and 5 bases at J, with 15 bases in the middle. This CDR3 reads CASSRETGGTEAFF. Written as DNA, the CDR3 is TGTGCCAGCAGCAGAGAGACGGGGGGGACTGAAGCTTTCTTT.

The chain recombines TRBV7-8 with TRBJ2-2; 7 positions match TRBD1. Germline V gene data show CDR1 as SGHVS and CDR2 as FQNEAQ. The CDR3 covers 15 residues. The V segment lost 3 bases and the J segment 0 bases; nucleotides outside the gene matches: 1. The CDR3 sequence is CASSLGTANTGELFF. The CDR3 DNA is TGTGCCAGCAGCTTGGGGACAGCGAACACCGGGGAGCTGTTTTTT.

This chain joins TRBV28 and TRBJ2-5, with 7 bases aligning to TRBD2. Germline values: CDR1 MDHEN, CDR2 SYDVKM. The CDR3 totals 14 residues. J lost 1 base, V lost 1 base, and 0 bases had no gene match. CDR3 in DNA: TGTGCCAGCAGTTTATCGGGGGGCCAAGAGACCCAGTACTTC. Translation gives CASSLSGGQETQYF.

The rearrangement joins TRBV27 to TRBJ1-4; the D gene is possibly TRBD1 (5 bases). Trimming pared 3 bases from V and 0 bases from J, leaving 8 bases between. Per the germline V gene, CDR1 is MNHEY and CDR2 is SMNVEV (reference sequence). This CDR3 region has 15 residues. CDR3 protein: CASSLTATTNEKLFF. CDR3 sequence (DNA): TGTGCCAGCAGTTTGACAGCCACAACTAATGAAAAACTGTTTTTT.

The chain links TRBV28 to TRBJ1-1; the D gene is possibly TRBD1 (6 bases). Trimming stripped 2 bases from V and 5 bases from J, with 15 bases between. The CDR3 is made up of 15 amino acids. Looked up from germline, CDR1 is MDHEN and CDR2 is SYDVKM. CDR3 sequence: CASSLLGGDWTEAFF. In nucleotides, the CDR3 is TGTGCCAGCAGTTTACTAGGGGGGGACTGGACTGAAGCTTTCTTT.

In its sample, this clone was seen many times. The rearrangement joins TRBV6-5 to TRBJ2-2; a weak D match, TRBD2 (6 bases). This CDR3 comprises 14 residues. Germline assignment: CDR1 MNHEY and CDR2 SVGAGI. V was pared by 2 bases and J by 7 bases, with 11 bases between. CDR3 nucleotides: TGTGCCAGCAGTTACCGACTAGATGGCGGGGAGCTGTTTTTT. Translated, it gives CASSYRLDGGELFF.

The rearrangement uses TRBV9 and TRBJ2-7, with D perhaps TRBD2 (5 bases). Germline V gene data show CDR1 as SGDLS and CDR2 as YYNGEE. The ends were cut back, 4 bases at V and 0 bases at J, with 14 bases in the middle. The length of the CDR3 is 15 residues. DNA for the CDR3: TGTGCCAGCAGCCCTATGACGGGGAGCTCCTACGAGCAGTACTTC. This gives the protein CASSPMTGSSYEQYF.

The J gene is TRBJ2-2, the V gene TRBV4-2; D is undetermined. CDR3 length: 18 amino acids. Germline values: CDR1 LGHNA, CDR2 YNFKEQ. The V gene lost 1 base and the J gene lost 6 bases, with 21 bases spanning the gap. As DNA, the CDR3 is TGTGCCAGCAGCCAAGTCGGCAGTAGCTCTTTTCCCCCCGGGGAGCTGTTTTTT. Translating it yields CASSQVGSSSFPPGELFF.

The chain links TRBV18 to TRBJ1-2, with 8 bases lining up with TRBD1. From germline, CDR1 is KGHSH and CDR2 LQKENI. This CDR3 spans 14 amino acids. J was trimmed by 1 base and V by 5 bases; bases with no gene match: 3. The CDR3 sequence: CASSFGQGNYGYTF. Written as DNA, the CDR3 is TGTGCCAGCTCATTTGGACAGGGTAACTATGGCTACACCTTC.

The V call is TRBV19, the J call TRBJ1-6; D may be TRBD1 (6 bases). The CDR3 runs to 15 residues. Between the trimmed V and J ends, which lost 2 bases and 6 bases, there was a span of 11 bases. Looked up from germline, CDR1 is LNHDA and CDR2 is SQIVND (reference sequence). Here the CDR3 DNA reads TGTGCCAGTAGTATAACAGGGTACGGTAATTCACCCCTCCACTTT. It encodes CASSITGYGNSPLHF.

This sequence joins TRBV2 and TRBJ1-2; perhaps TRBD1 as D (6 bases). V lost 4 bases and J lost 3, with 15 bases in between. This CDR3 has 15 residues. Germline CDR1 reads SNHLY; CDR2 reads FYNNEI. The chain's CDR3 is CASSVGGARDYGYTF. The CDR3 coding sequence is TGTGCCAGCAGTGTGGGGGGGGCTCGGGACTATGGCTACACCTTC.

This clone is a singleton in its sample. The V and J genes are TRBV27 and TRBJ1-6, with 9 nucleotides matching TRBD1. V shed 0 bases and J 7 bases; nucleotides not matched to a gene: 10. Looked up from germline, CDR1 is MNHEY and CDR2 is SMNVEV (reference sequence). This CDR3 has 18 residues. The CDR3 sequence is CASSLSFQTGTGNSPLHF. The CDR3 DNA reads TGTGCCAGCAGTTTATCATTCCAAACCGGGACAGGGAATTCACCCCTCCACTTT.

This clone was observed a few times. The chain joins TRBV5-4 to TRBJ2-7, with TRBD1 matching over 8 bases. The length of the CDR3 is 16 residues. V lost 4 bases, J lost 2 bases, and 11 bases stayed unmatched. The germline V gene encodes CDR1 SGHNT and CDR2 YYREEE (reference sequence). CDR3 DNA sequence: TGTGCCAGCAGCCCGAGTCCCGGGACAGGAACCTACGAGCAGTACTTC. This codes for CASSPSPGTGTYEQYF.

This rearrangement joins TRBV18 to TRBJ1-4; a weak D match, TRBD1 (6 bases). V was trimmed by 4 bases and J by 5 bases, leaving 17 bases between them. The CDR3 runs to 16 residues. Germline CDR1 and CDR2: KGHSH and LQKENI. For the CDR3, the DNA is TGTGCCAGCTCACGGGGTCCGGGACAAGTAAATGAAAAACTGTTTTTT. Protein product: CASSRGPGQVNEKLFF.

The V call is TRBV10-3, the J call TRBJ1-5; 11 nucleotides agree with TRBD1. The V and J ends lost 4 bases and 2 bases, in that order; junction bases with no gene match: 10. This CDR3 is 18 amino acids long. The germline CDR1 and CDR2 sequences are ENHRY and SYGVKD. CDR3 region: CAISASPGQGDGNQPQHF. The CDR3 DNA sequence: TGTGCCATCAGTGCTTCGCCGGGACAGGGGGATGGCAATCAGCCCCAGCATTTT.